This record concerns one T cell receptor beta chain sequence. The CDR3 runs to 16 residues. Per germline, CDR1 SGHVS and CDR2 FQNEAQ. The V end lost 0 bases, the J end lost 11 bases, and 20 bases lay between the germline ends. These data are taken from a study of blood T cell repertoires in COVID-19. Here immunoSEQ multiplex PCR was the method, and the copy in TCRdb shows in-frame clones only, minus some. The profile shows under 400,000 clones, around 87% of them singletons. This TCR derives from a man aged 35 to 55 in a cohort exposed to, infected with or recovered from COVID-19 (not recorded which). The chain uses TRBV7-8 and TRBJ1-5, with D maybe TRBD1 (6 bases). Sequences were obtained from PBMCs or T cells enriched from blood (not recorded which). The CDR3, as DNA: TGTGCCAGCAGCTTAGCGGCGGGCCAGGGGTCTTTAGCCCAGCATTTT. It codes for CASSLAAGQGSLAQHF.